This T cell receptor beta chain was identified during a study of shared clonotypes between healthy human individuals. Using immunoSEQ multiplex PCR, the repertoire was profiled, and TCRdb retains in-frame clones only, with some absent. The sample holds about 460,000 clones; approximately 71% are singletons and the top ten take about 12%. The CDR3 totals 14 residues. V was shortened by 0 bases and J by 6 bases, with 10 bases between the two germline ends. CDR1 and CDR2 (germline): SGDLS, YYNGEE. Sequenced sample: PBMCs. The V and J genes are TRBV9 and TRBJ2-1; D uncertain. This clonotype originated in a woman in her 40s in good health. Some clones in this sample may be carry-over from other donors' samples. The CDR3 reads CASSVVLPGNEQFF. The CDR3 coding sequence is TGTGCCAGCAGCGTAGTCCTACCGGGCAATGAGCAGTTCTTC.